Sequencing of this TCR beta chain was carried out in a study of T-cell memory formation after mild COVID-19. Study details: Most TCR clusters belonged to a single donor.

Via MiXCR, TCRdb re-called the 5' RACE reads, giving one row per CDR3 protein. The sample contains about 540,000 distinct CDR3 sequences, roughly 22% of which appear only once. A remark on this clonotype: Its matching antigen is unknown.

The CDR3 runs to 12 residues. Trimming took 6 bases from V and 5 from J, leaving 7 bases between them. CDR1 KGHDR and CDR2 SFDVKD come from the germline V gene. Notes on the study in general: Some responding clones appeared in pre-infection memory, suggesting cross-reactive memory joined.

The V and J genes are TRBV24-1 and TRBJ2-1; D is unresolved. This clonotype was sampled from an adult woman who had mild COVID-19 (a few samples of this study predate the infection). Cell type and time point are not known. Sequencing was done on a sample of PBMCs or a T cell subset sorted from them (not recorded which). CDR3 region: CATSHWDNEQFF. CDR3 in DNA: TGTGCCACCAGTCATTGGGACAATGAGCAGTTCTTC.